The rows below give T cell receptor beta chains drawn from one sample of a study of pediatric ulcerative colitis. Generated by immunoSEQ multiplex PCR, the TCRdb table keeps only in-frame clones and is missing some. In the table there are 50,000 to 65,000 clones, roughly nine tenths of which are singletons. Source material: blood. The receptors come from a boy between 10 and 17 years old with severe ulcerative colitis. CDR3s include the opening cysteine and the closing phenylalanine or tryptophan.

J: TRBJ1-2; V: TRBV6-5; CDR3: CASSEDGSYGYTF
J: TRBJ2-3; V: TRBV7-2; CDR3: CASSLFKYADTQYF
J: TRBJ2-7; V: TRBV11-1; CDR3: CASSPSRTGIYEQYF
J: TRBJ2-1; V: TRBV5-4; CDR3: CASRGLQGEQFF
J: TRBJ2-5; V: TRBV27; CDR3: CASKEGLAGMWETQYF
J: TRBJ2-7; V: TRBV6-5; CDR3: CASSYSASGTYEQYF
J: TRBJ1-1; V: TRBV4-1; CDR3: CASSHEQGAVTNTEAFF
J: TRBJ2-7; V: TRBV5-1; CDR3: CASSLVGRGNEQYF
J: TRBJ2-7; V: TRBV6-1; CDR3: CASSYAGGGEQYF
J: TRBJ2-2; V: TRBV6-4; CDR3: CASSETGWGTGELFF
J: TRBJ2-7; V: TRBV19; CDR3: CASSISRGDEQYF
J: TRBJ2-7; V: TRBV27; CDR3: CASSPIGTGPKEQYF
J: TRBJ1-2; V: TRBV19; CDR3: CASSNTGFEGGYTF
J: TRBJ2-7; V: TRBV6-5; CDR3: CASSYSASGSFEQYF
J: TRBJ2-7; V: TRBV7-6; CDR3: CASSLQGGYEQYF
J: TRBJ2-1; V: TRBV30; CDR3: CAWSESINEQFF
J: TRBJ2-1; V: TRBV7-8; CDR3: CASSLVWTGDLDEQFF
J: TRBJ2-1; V: TRBV25-1; CDR3: CASRTTGGNEQFF
J: TRBJ1-1; V: TRBV11-2; CDR3: CASSTRITGIVAPNTEAFF
J: TRBJ2-3; V: TRBV14; CDR3: CASSQPLTSGDTDTQYF
J: TRBJ1-4; V: TRBV29-1; CDR3: CSVEEGATNEKLFF
J: TRBJ1-1; V: TRBV6-6; CDR3: CASSSGQGRENTEAFF
J: TRBJ1-1; V: TRBV19; CDR3: CASSTRDGMNTEAFF
J: TRBJ1-1; V: TRBV7-9; CDR3: CASSLGTGQGHTEAFF
J: TRBJ1-4; V: TRBV30; CDR3: CACLLGTAHVGKLFF
J: TRBJ1-1; V: TRBV30; CDR3: CAGRGTAYTEAFF
J: TRBJ2-3; V: TRBV11-3; CDR3: CASSAIDQGGDTQYF